A selection of T cell receptor beta chains follows, all from one sample in a study of post-analysis software for immune sequencing data. TCRdb re-called the PCR reads through MiXCR, storing one row per CDR3 protein. The table lists roughly 870,000 distinct CDR3 sequences, approximately 50% of them singletons. Sequencing input: blood. All receptors come from a girl between 10 and 17 years old with multiple sclerosis. Each CDR3 is given with its conserved first and last residue. A D gene is named only where the DNA matches it firmly. Clone size is shown for a subset of rows, as once, few, many or a class of expanded clone.

d_call: TRBD2
clone_size: NA
cdr3_length: 13
j_call: TRBJ2-3
v_call: TRBV29-1
cdr3_nt: TGCACCACGGGACTAGCGGGCACAGATACGCAGTATTTT
cdr3_aa: CTTGLAGTDTQYF

d_call: TRBD2
clone_size: NA
cdr3_length: 16
j_call: TRBJ2-7
v_call: TRBV28
cdr3_nt: TGTGCCAGCAGTTTAACTAGCGGGATACCGTACCACGAGCAGTACTTC
cdr3_aa: CASSLTSGIPYHEQYF

d_call: TRBD2
clone_size: NA
cdr3_length: 14
j_call: TRBJ2-5
v_call: TRBV12-3/TRBV12-4
cdr3_nt: TGTGCCAGCAGTTTGGCTAGCGGGATCGAGACCCAGTACTTC
cdr3_aa: CASSLASGIETQYF

d_call: NA
clone_size: NA
cdr3_length: 11
j_call: TRBJ2-7
v_call: TRBV20-1
cdr3_nt: TGCAGTGCTAGTGTCCTAGGCGAGCAGTACTTC
cdr3_aa: CSASVLGEQYF

d_call: NA
clone_size: NA
cdr3_length: 14
j_call: TRBJ1-5
v_call: TRBV29-1
cdr3_nt: TGCAGCGTTGAAACAGGGATTAGCAATCAGCCCCAGCATTTT
cdr3_aa: CSVETGISNQPQHF

d_call: NA
clone_size: NA
cdr3_length: 13
j_call: TRBJ1-2
v_call: TRBV15
cdr3_nt: TGTGCCACCAGCAGACTCGCCTCCTCGGGCTACACCTTC
cdr3_aa: CATSRLASSGYTF

d_call: TRBD1
clone_size: NA
cdr3_length: 13
j_call: TRBJ2-7
v_call: TRBV20-1
cdr3_nt: TGCAGTGCTCTGGGACAGGGAGTCGACGAGCAGTACTTC
cdr3_aa: CSALGQGVDEQYF

d_call: NA
clone_size: NA
cdr3_length: 14
j_call: TRBJ1-2
v_call: TRBV20-1
cdr3_nt: TGCAGTGCTAGAGGGACAGCTTCTAACTATGGCTACACCTTC
cdr3_aa: CSARGTASNYGYTF

d_call: NA
clone_size: NA
cdr3_length: 11
j_call: TRBJ2-3
v_call: TRBV20-1
cdr3_nt: TGCAGTGCGCCGAACCCTGATACGCAGTATTTT
cdr3_aa: CSAPNPDTQYF

d_call: NA
clone_size: NA
cdr3_length: 13
j_call: TRBJ2-7
v_call: TRBV7-6
cdr3_nt: TGTGCCAGCAGCACTGGGACTTACTACGAGCAGTACTTC
cdr3_aa: CASSTGTYYEQYF

d_call: NA
clone_size: NA
cdr3_length: 16
j_call: TRBJ2-3
v_call: TRBV5-1
cdr3_nt: TGCGCCAGCAGCTTGGGCCAGGGTATTCGCACAGATACGCAGTATTTT
cdr3_aa: CASSLGQGIRTDTQYF

d_call: NA
clone_size: once
cdr3_length: 12
j_call: TRBJ2-7
v_call: TRBV7-9
cdr3_nt: TGTGCCAGCAGCTCTCAGGGTGTCGGGCAGTACTTC
cdr3_aa: CASSSQGVGQYF

d_call: NA
clone_size: NA
cdr3_length: 20
j_call: TRBJ2-1
v_call: TRBV20-1
cdr3_nt: TGCAGTGCTAGAGGGATCCTAGCGATTCTAGAACCGAGCTCCTACAATGAGCAGTTCTTC
cdr3_aa: CSARGILAILEPSSYNEQFF

d_call: NA
clone_size: NA
cdr3_length: 16
j_call: TRBJ1-2
v_call: TRBV6-5
cdr3_nt: TGTGCCAGCAGTTTCCATGCGCGGGAAGTTGTAGATAGCTACACCTTC
cdr3_aa: CASSFHAREVVDSYTF

d_call: TRBD2
clone_size: NA
cdr3_length: 19
j_call: TRBJ2-3
v_call: TRBV10-3
cdr3_nt: TGTGCCATCAGTGACCCCTATGATGATAGCGGGATTAGTTCAGATACGCAGTATTTT
cdr3_aa: CAISDPYDDSGISSDTQYF

d_call: NA
clone_size: NA
cdr3_length: 13
j_call: TRBJ1-2
v_call: TRBV29-1
cdr3_nt: TGCAGCGTGGCCCGGGCCCTTACGGATGGCTACACCTTC
cdr3_aa: CSVARALTDGYTF

d_call: TRBD1
clone_size: NA
cdr3_length: 16
j_call: TRBJ1-2
v_call: TRBV12-3/TRBV12-4
cdr3_nt: TGTGCCAGCAGTTCTCCCCCGGGACAGACGAACTATGGCTACACCTTC
cdr3_aa: CASSSPPGQTNYGYTF

d_call: NA
clone_size: few
cdr3_length: 18
j_call: TRBJ2-1
v_call: TRBV7-9
cdr3_nt: TGTGCCAGCAGCTTAGGATCGAAGCGCCAGTGGTTGATCAATGAGCAGTTCTTC
cdr3_aa: CASSLGSKRQWLINEQFF

d_call: TRBD2
clone_size: NA
cdr3_length: 16
j_call: TRBJ2-7
v_call: TRBV27
cdr3_nt: TGTGCCAGCAGTTTCCTTCGGACTAGCGGATCCTACGAGCAGTACTTC
cdr3_aa: CASSFLRTSGSYEQYF

d_call: TRBD1
clone_size: few
cdr3_length: 17
j_call: TRBJ2-3
v_call: TRBV10-3
cdr3_nt: TGTGCCATCAGTGAGATTTCGACAGGGAGTTTCACAGATACGCAGTATTTT
cdr3_aa: CAISEISTGSFTDTQYF

d_call: NA
clone_size: NA
cdr3_length: 15
j_call: TRBJ1-1
v_call: TRBV5-1
cdr3_nt: TGCGCCAGCAGCTTGGAACTGGGGGCAGACACTGAAGCTTTCTTT
cdr3_aa: CASSLELGADTEAFF

d_call: NA
clone_size: few
cdr3_length: 14
j_call: TRBJ1-1
v_call: TRBV11-2
cdr3_nt: TGTGCCAGCAGCGCTGGACGGTTGAACACTGAAGCTTTCTTT
cdr3_aa: CASSAGRLNTEAFF

d_call: NA
clone_size: NA
cdr3_length: 11
j_call: TRBJ2-1
v_call: TRBV20-1
cdr3_nt: TGCAGTGGAAGCAGCGACAATGAGCAGTTCTTC
cdr3_aa: CSGSSDNEQFF

d_call: NA
clone_size: NA
cdr3_length: 13
j_call: TRBJ2-7
v_call: TRBV29-1
cdr3_nt: TGCAGCGTTGAAAGAGGGGACGGATACAAGCAGTACTTC
cdr3_aa: CSVERGDGYKQYF

d_call: NA
clone_size: NA
cdr3_length: 13
j_call: TRBJ1-2
v_call: TRBV5-1
cdr3_nt: TGCGCCAGCAGCTCCGGAGAGACGAGGGGCTACACCTTC
cdr3_aa: CASSSGETRGYTF

d_call: NA
clone_size: NA
cdr3_length: 16
j_call: TRBJ1-1
v_call: TRBV7-2
cdr3_nt: TGTGCCAGCAGCTTAGTGGGCGGGGGGAGAGACACTGAAGCTTTCTTT
cdr3_aa: CASSLVGGGRDTEAFF

d_call: NA
clone_size: NA
cdr3_length: 12
j_call: TRBJ1-4
v_call: TRBV10-3
cdr3_nt: TGTGCCATCAGTGGGGGTAATGAAAAACTGTTTTTT
cdr3_aa: CAISGGNEKLFF

d_call: NA
clone_size: NA
cdr3_length: 13
j_call: TRBJ1-1
v_call: TRBV6-4
cdr3_nt: TGTGCCAGCAGTGACGGAGGCTACACTGAAACTTTCTTT
cdr3_aa: CASSDGGYTETFF

d_call: TRBD2
clone_size: few
cdr3_length: 14
j_call: TRBJ2-7
v_call: TRBV12-3/TRBV12-4
cdr3_nt: TGTGCCAGCAGCCGAATGCGGGAGCAGAGCGAGCAGTACTTC
cdr3_aa: CASSRMREQSEQYF

d_call: NA
clone_size: NA
cdr3_length: 15
j_call: TRBJ2-1
v_call: TRBV5-1
cdr3_nt: TGCGCCAGCAGCAGGACACCGGAGCCTTACAATGAGCAGTTCTTC
cdr3_aa: CASSRTPEPYNEQFF

d_call: NA
clone_size: NA
cdr3_length: 16
j_call: TRBJ2-2
v_call: TRBV3-1
cdr3_nt: TGTGCCAGCAGCCAGCGGACCCCAGGGGTCACCGGGGAGCTGTTTTTT
cdr3_aa: CASSQRTPGVTGELFF

d_call: TRBD2
clone_size: NA
cdr3_length: 15
j_call: TRBJ2-7
v_call: TRBV4-2
cdr3_nt: TGTGCCAGCAGCCAAGATGTCGTGGGAGGGAGCGAGCAGTACTTC
cdr3_aa: CASSQDVVGGSEQYF

d_call: TRBD1
clone_size: NA
cdr3_length: 15
j_call: TRBJ2-3
v_call: TRBV2
cdr3_nt: TGTGCCAGCAGTGAACCAGGGACAGTCACAGATACGCAGTATTTT
cdr3_aa: CASSEPGTVTDTQYF

d_call: NA
clone_size: few
cdr3_length: 10
j_call: TRBJ1-2
v_call: TRBV7-9
cdr3_nt: TGTGCCAGCAGCGTCTCGGGCTACACCTTC
cdr3_aa: CASSVSGYTF

d_call: NA
clone_size: few
cdr3_length: 15
j_call: TRBJ1-2
v_call: TRBV28
cdr3_nt: TGTGCCAGCAGTCCATTAGACTCGATCTTGTTAGGCTACACCTTC
cdr3_aa: CASSPLDSILLGYTF

d_call: NA
clone_size: once
cdr3_length: 16
j_call: TRBJ1-2
v_call: TRBV15
cdr3_nt: TGTGCCACCAGCAGAGAGGGGGGCCGGGGGTCGTATGGCTACACCTTC
cdr3_aa: CATSREGGRGSYGYTF

d_call: NA
clone_size: once
cdr3_length: 14
j_call: TRBJ1-2
v_call: TRBV25-1
cdr3_nt: TGTGCCAGCAGCCACTTAGGGGGGCGCGACGGCTACACCTTC
cdr3_aa: CASSHLGGRDGYTF

d_call: NA
clone_size: NA
cdr3_length: 16
j_call: TRBJ1-5
v_call: TRBV6-1
cdr3_nt: TGCGCCAGCAGTGAGTGGGAAGGAAGAAGCAATCAGCCCCAGCATTTT
cdr3_aa: CASSEWEGRSNQPQHF

d_call: TRBD1
clone_size: NA
cdr3_length: 12
j_call: TRBJ2-7
v_call: TRBV29-1
cdr3_nt: TGCAGCGTTCTGGCAGGGGGCGGCGAGCAGTACTTC
cdr3_aa: CSVLAGGGEQYF

d_call: NA
clone_size: NA
cdr3_length: 16
j_call: TRBJ2-7
v_call: TRBV5-6
cdr3_nt: TGTGCCAGCAGCTTACCGGGGACGGAACGCTCCTACGAGCAGTACTTC
cdr3_aa: CASSLPGTERSYEQYF

d_call: TRBD2
clone_size: NA
cdr3_length: 15
j_call: TRBJ2-3
v_call: TRBV10-3
cdr3_nt: TGTGCCATCAGGACTAGCGGCTCCCACACAGATACGCAGTATTTT
cdr3_aa: CAIRTSGSHTDTQYF

d_call: NA
clone_size: once
cdr3_length: 14
j_call: TRBJ2-7
v_call: TRBV6-5
cdr3_nt: TGTGCCAGCAGAGACGGGACGAAATGCTACGAGCAGTACTTC
cdr3_aa: CASRDGTKCYEQYF

d_call: TRBD1
clone_size: NA
cdr3_length: 16
j_call: TRBJ2-7
v_call: TRBV27
cdr3_nt: TGTGCCAGCAGGGGGGTTGCCGCGGACAGGGGTTACGAGCAGTACTTC
cdr3_aa: CASRGVAADRGYEQYF

d_call: NA
clone_size: NA
cdr3_length: 15
j_call: TRBJ2-3
v_call: TRBV3-1
cdr3_nt: TGTGCCAGCAGCCCCTCCGGGTACAGCACAGATACGCAGTATTTT
cdr3_aa: CASSPSGYSTDTQYF

d_call: TRBD2
clone_size: many
cdr3_length: 19
j_call: TRBJ2-7
v_call: TRBV29-1
cdr3_nt: TGCAGCGTTGAAGCATGGGGGACTAGCGGGACTAGGAGCTCCTACGAGCAGTACTTC
cdr3_aa: CSVEAWGTSGTRSSYEQYF

d_call: NA
clone_size: few
cdr3_length: 16
j_call: TRBJ1-2
v_call: TRBV6-5
cdr3_nt: TGTGCCAGCAGAATCTTCTCGACAGTACCTAACTATGGCTACACCTTC
cdr3_aa: CASRIFSTVPNYGYTF

d_call: NA
clone_size: NA
cdr3_length: 15
j_call: TRBJ1-2
v_call: TRBV27
cdr3_nt: TGTGCCAGCAGGATCCACGCGTCGCCCGGCTATGGCTACACCTTC
cdr3_aa: CASRIHASPGYGYTF

d_call: TRBD2
clone_size: NA
cdr3_length: 18
j_call: TRBJ2-3
v_call: TRBV29-1
cdr3_nt: TGCAGCGTTCGTCTAACCAGCGGGAGGGCCGCGGGGACAGATACGCAGTATTTT
cdr3_aa: CSVRLTSGRAAGTDTQYF

d_call: NA
clone_size: NA
cdr3_length: 14
j_call: TRBJ2-3
v_call: TRBV10-3
cdr3_nt: TGTGCCATCAGTGAGAGGGGGAGAGGAAATACGCAGTATTTT
cdr3_aa: CAISERGRGNTQYF

d_call: NA
clone_size: many
cdr3_length: 14
j_call: TRBJ2-7
v_call: TRBV5-1
cdr3_nt: TGCGCCAGCAGCTTGGGCCGGGGTTCCTACGAGCAGTACTTC
cdr3_aa: CASSLGRGSYEQYF

d_call: NA
clone_size: NA
cdr3_length: 16
j_call: TRBJ1-5
v_call: TRBV12-3/TRBV12-4
cdr3_nt: TGTGCCAGCAGCTCCCGGTGGGAGATCAGCAATCAGCCCCAGCATTTT
cdr3_aa: CASSSRWEISNQPQHF

d_call: TRBD2
clone_size: NA
cdr3_length: 21
j_call: TRBJ2-7
v_call: TRBV9
cdr3_nt: TGTGCCAGCAGCGTCCTCCGCCGGACCGGGACTAGCGGGAGGGCCAGGTGCGAGCAGTACTTC
cdr3_aa: CASSVLRRTGTSGRARCEQYF

d_call: TRBD1
clone_size: NA
cdr3_length: 15
j_call: TRBJ1-2
v_call: TRBV29-1
cdr3_nt: TGCAGCGTTGAAGATGGGGACAGGGGATACTATGGCTACACCTTC
cdr3_aa: CSVEDGDRGYYGYTF

d_call: NA
clone_size: NA
cdr3_length: 12
j_call: TRBJ1-1
v_call: TRBV7-9
cdr3_nt: TGTGCCAGCAGCTTAGGCGGATTCCGGGCTTTCTTT
cdr3_aa: CASSLGGFRAFF

d_call: TRBD1
clone_size: NA
cdr3_length: 18
j_call: TRBJ2-7
v_call: TRBV6-2/TRBV6-3
cdr3_nt: TGTGCCAGCAGATGGGACAGGAGCTCCGAGTTACGCTACTACGAGCAGTACTTC
cdr3_aa: CASRWDRSSELRYYEQYF

d_call: NA
clone_size: NA
cdr3_length: 14
j_call: TRBJ2-1
v_call: TRBV20-1
cdr3_nt: TGCAGTGCTGAGAAGCGGGTTAGCTACAATGAGCAGTTCTTC
cdr3_aa: CSAEKRVSYNEQFF

d_call: NA
clone_size: NA
cdr3_length: 15
j_call: TRBJ2-3
v_call: TRBV11-2
cdr3_nt: TGTGCCAGCAGCTCAGCCACAGGGAGCACAGATACGCAGTATTTT
cdr3_aa: CASSSATGSTDTQYF

d_call: NA
clone_size: few
cdr3_length: 11
j_call: TRBJ1-2
v_call: TRBV29-1
cdr3_nt: TGCAGCGTTGAAGTGGGGGCCGCGCACACCTTC
cdr3_aa: CSVEVGAAHTF

d_call: TRBD1
clone_size: NA
cdr3_length: 18
j_call: TRBJ2-3
v_call: TRBV18
cdr3_nt: TGTGCCAGCTCACCATGGGGAACTTTGGGACAGGGCCCGGCGGCGCAGTATTTT
cdr3_aa: CASSPWGTLGQGPAAQYF